This T cell receptor (beta chain) is from a study of CXCR3-negative and CXCR3-positive naive CD8 T cells. Study results and limitations: Diversity ran similarly high across both naive subsets but far lower in memory CD8+ cells.

The authors made the TRB cDNA libraries by 5' RACE using UMI labels. TCRdb re-analyzed the 5' RACE reads; it lists each CDR3 protein once, without DNA. The listing contains about 130,000 distinct CDR3 sequences. Worth noting for this clonotype: Its specificity is not known.

Germline loops: CDR1 SGHVS, CDR2 FNYEAQ. The CDR3 covers 15 residues. The sequenced sample was naive CXCR3- CD8+ T cells from blood. Subset noted: CD45RO-CCR7+CD27+CD95- naive CD8+ T cells lacking CXCR3 (TNR3-). V usage is TRBV7-6 and J usage is TRBJ2-1; TCRdb's D call of TRBD1 is untestable without DNA. This TCR derives from a human donor in good health. Some clones in this sample may be carry-over from other donors' samples. The chain's CDR3 is CASSSDPGRGDEQFF. The full variable domain, completed using reference TRBV7-6 and TRBJ2-1, is GAGVSQSPRYKVTKRGQDVALRCDPISGHVSLYWYRQALGQGPEFLTYFNYEAQQDKSGLPNDRFSAERPEGSISTLTIQRTEQRDSAMYRCASSSDPGRGDEQFFGPGTRLTVL.